These 14 T cell receptor beta chains share one sample of origin, sequenced in a study of shared clonotypes between healthy human individuals. TCRdb's copy holds only in-frame clones and misses some; the assay was immunoSEQ multiplex PCR. The sample includes approximately 980,000 clones, around three quarters of them seen just once. The sequenced sample consisted of memory CD4+ T cells sorted from blood. Subset denoted: CD45RA-negative fraction. The receptors shown here come from a man between 18 and 29 years old in good health.

The CDR3, as DNA: TGCGCCAGCAGCCAAACCGCTGGGGAGGGACGGGGCTACACCTTC. This codes for CASSQTAGEGRGYTF. This rearrangement joins TRBV4-3 to TRBJ1-2; maybe TRBD1 (5 bases). Germline V gives CDR1 LGHNA, CDR2 YSLEER. This CDR3 comprises 15 residues. The V end was cut by 2 bases, the J end by 8 bases, with 18 bases between.

This chain links TRBV6-1 with TRBJ1-2; possible D gene TRBD1, 6 bases. With 2 bases removed from V and 0 bases from J, the gap between germline ends came to 13 bases. This CDR3 has 16 residues. Germline V gives CDR1 MNHNS, CDR2 SASEGT. CDR3 in DNA: TGTGCCAGCAGTGAAACAGACAGGACCTCTAACTATGGCTACACCTTC. Amino acids: CASSETDRTSNYGYTF.

V usage is TRBV6-6 and J usage is TRBJ2-7, with a possible D match to TRBD1 (5 bases). Germline assignment: CDR1 MNHNY and CDR2 SVGAGI (reference sequence). Trimming took 1 base from V and 2 from J, leaving 15 bases between them. The length of the CDR3 is 16 residues. The CDR3 nucleotides read TGTGCCAGCAGTTACTTATCCACAGGTGGAGCCTACGAGCAGTACTTC. Encoded protein: CASSYLSTGGAYEQYF.

The rearrangement links TRBV19 to TRBJ2-3; D might be TRBD2 (6 bases). There are 14 residues in the CDR3. Looked up from germline, CDR1 is LNHDA and CDR2 is SQIVND (reference sequence). V was pared by 7 bases and J by 2 bases, with 13 bases between. The CDR3 region is CASNGLRPTDTQYF. The DNA for the CDR3 is TGTGCCAGTAACGGACTACGCCCCACAGATACGCAGTATTTT.

The genes are TRBV18 and TRBJ2-5; D is ambiguous. The CDR3 is 14 amino acids. V lost 3 bases to trimming and J lost 5 bases, with 13 bases between them. In germline, CDR1 is KGHSH, CDR2 LQKENI. CDR3 protein: CASSPSSTGETQYF. The DNA for the CDR3 is TGTGCCAGCTCACCCAGTAGTACCGGGGAGACCCAGTACTTC.

This clone showed up just once. This chain links TRBV5-6 with TRBJ1-4; no clear D. Trimming took 1 base from V and 7 from J, leaving 11 bases between them. CDR1 is SGHDT, CDR2 YYEEEE, per germline. There are 14 residues in the CDR3. The CDR3 protein is CASSLRGESEKLFF. Written as DNA, the CDR3 is TGTGCCAGCAGCTTGAGAGGAGAGAGTGAAAAACTGTTTTTT. Together with reference TRBV5-6 and TRBJ1-4, the CDR3 gives the full variable domain: DAGVTQSPTHLIKTRGQQVTLRCSPKSGHDTVSWYQQALGQGPQFIFQYYEEEERQRGNFPDRFSGHQFPNYSSELNVNALLLGDSALYLCASSLRGESEKLFFGSGTQLSVL.

The chain carries TRBV5-1 and TRBJ2-3; 9 nucleotides agree with TRBD2. V lost 0 bases and J lost 2; bases outside the gene matches: 7. The CDR3 extends over 17 amino acids. Germline lookup yields CDR1 SGHRS and CDR2 YFSETQ. CDR3 region: CASSLGSSGMYTDTQYF. Here the CDR3 DNA reads TGCGCCAGCAGCTTGGGGTCTAGCGGGATGTACACAGATACGCAGTATTTT.

This clone appeared a few times. This sample also contains other DNA sequences that code for the same CDR3. The V call is TRBV27, the J call TRBJ2-1; TRBD2 aligns across 13 bases. This CDR3 is built from 15 residues. CDR1 is MNHEY, CDR2 SMNVEV, per germline (reference sequence). V lost 5 bases to trimming and J lost 9 bases; unmatched junction nucleotides: 7. This CDR3 reads CASSPGLAGVGEQFF. In DNA, the CDR3 is TGTGCCAGCAGTCCCGGACTAGCGGGAGTTGGTGAGCAGTTCTTC.

On this clone itself: This sample also contains other DNA sequences that code for the same CDR3. This rearrangement joins TRBV18 to TRBJ1-5, with D maybe TRBD1 (5 bases). CDR1 KGHSH and CDR2 LQKENI come from the germline V gene. The CDR3 runs to 13 residues. V lost 3 bases and J 4 bases, leaving 7 bases between the germline ends. Here the CDR3 DNA reads TGTGCCAGCTCACCGGGGGGTAATCAGCCCCAGCATTTT. Amino acids: CASSPGGNQPQHF. The full variable domain, in which reference TRBV18 and TRBJ1-5 provide the parts outside the CDR3, is NAGVMQNPRHLVRRRGQEARLRCSPMKGHSHVYWYRQLPEEGLKFMVYLQKENIIDESGMPKERFSAEFPKEGPSILRIQQVVRGDSAAYFCASSPGGNQPQHFGDGTRLSIL.

This clone was recorded many times. The same CDR3 also results from other DNA sequences found in this sample. V is TRBV12-5 and J is TRBJ1-2, with D possibly matching TRBD1 (5 bases). The CDR3 length is 13 residues. Per germline, CDR1 LGHNT and CDR2 FRNRAP. Trimming left V 1 base short and J 2 bases short, with 5 bases between. The CDR3 loop is CASGLGTNYGYTF. CDR3 in DNA: TGTGCTAGTGGTTTGGGGACAAACTATGGCTACACCTTC.

V gene TRBV5-6 combines with J gene TRBJ1-4; no clear D gene. Looked up from germline, CDR1 is SGHDT and CDR2 is YYEEEE. This CDR3 spans 12 amino acids. V was cut by 4 bases and J by 12 bases, with 13 bases left in between. Written as DNA, the CDR3 is TGTGCCAGCAGCCCCCTGGGTCGGGAACTGTTTTTT. Its translation: CASSPLGRELFF.

The chain's CDR3 is CASSSVLGGTEAFF. The DNA of the CDR3 is TGTGCCAGCAGCTCGGTTCTAGGGGGCACTGAAGCTTTCTTT. The chain carries TRBV7-2 and TRBJ1-1; D possibly corresponds to TRBD1 (6 bases). The CDR3 has 14 amino acids. Between the trimmed V and J ends, which lost 4 bases and 4 bases, there was a span of 13 bases. Germline-derived CDR1 and CDR2 are SGHTA and FQGNSA.

In the case of this clone: A read error likely explains this, since a far larger clone differs by one base. V gene TRBV7-6 combines with J gene TRBJ1-5; 9 nucleotides agree with TRBD1. Germline CDR1 and CDR2: SGHVS and FNYEAQ. The CDR3 consists of 14 residues. With V trimmed by 5 bases and J by 4 bases, 3 bases remained unmatched. The CDR3 DNA sequence: TGTGCCAGCAGCCTGGGACAGGGTAATCAGCCCCAGCATTTT. Its translation is CASSLGQGNQPQHF.

This clone was seen a few times. The chain is built from TRBV6-1 and TRBJ1-1; 7 nucleotides line up with TRBD1. Germline V lookup: CDR1 MNHNS, CDR2 SASEGT. The CDR3 has 13 amino acids. Trimming cost V 6 bases and J 6 bases; bases outside gene matches: 7. CDR3 in amino acids: CASRYDRASEAFF. CDR3 in DNA: TGTGCCAGCAGATATGACAGGGCCTCTGAAGCTTTCTTT.